A single sample gave rise to the 9 T cell receptor beta chains below, sequenced in a study of graft-versus-host responses after intestinal transplantation. Libraries were prepared by immunoSEQ multiplex PCR; TCRdb keeps only in-frame clonotypes and omits some of them. The sample records tens of thousands of clones, around 95% being singletons. These receptors lack a known antigen. The sequencing here drew on unstimulated CD8+ T cells sorted from spleen or lymph node cells, taken before transplant. The receptors stem from a human donor who was the organ donor for an intestinal transplant.

V usage is TRBV7-3 and J usage is TRBJ2-1, with 7 nucleotides matching TRBD2. The CDR3 sequence is 18 residues long. V dropped 2 bases and J dropped 7; count of bases not matched to a gene: 17. CDR1 and CDR2 (germline): SGHTA, FQGTGA. In DNA, the CDR3 is TGTGCCAGCAGCTTATTGAGCGGGATAACGATGGTCGGTAATGAGCAGTTCTTC. The encoded protein is CASSLLSGITMVGNEQFF.

This clone was recorded only once. V usage is TRBV27 and J usage is TRBJ1-1, with 8 bases identical to TRBD1. Germline trimming cut 4 bases from V and 1 base from J; bases unmatched to any gene: 2. There are 14 residues in the CDR3. The V gene's germline CDR1 is MNHEY and CDR2 SMNVEV (reference sequence). CDR3 sequence: CASSSGTGNTEAFF. In DNA form, the CDR3 reads TGTGCCAGCAGTTCGGGGACAGGGAACACTGAAGCTTTCTTT.

This clone was picked up one time. The chain carries TRBV28 and TRBJ2-7, with 9 bases that match TRBD1. Trimming cost V 3 bases and J 4 bases; bases outside gene matches: 7. Germline CDR1 MDHEN, CDR2 SYDVKM. This CDR3 is 15 amino acids long. The CDR3 here is CASSFGDREPYEQYF. The DNA of the CDR3 is TGTGCCAGCAGTTTTGGGGACAGGGAACCGTACGAGCAGTACTTC.

This clone was picked up one time. The rearrangement uses TRBV30 and TRBJ1-2; 9 bases line up with TRBD1. With 2 bases clipped from V and 8 bases from J, the junction kept 9 bases outside the gene matches. The CDR3 spans 14 residues. Germline V lookup: CDR1 GTSNPN, CDR2 SVGIG (reference sequence). The CDR3 DNA reads TGTGCCTGGAGTCACGGACAGGGGTTCTCCGGCTACACCTTC. Translation: CAWSHGQGFSGYTF. Full variable domain (missing parts from reference TRBV30 and TRBJ1-2): SQTIHQWPATLVQPVGSPLSLECTVEGTSNPNLYWYRQAAGRGLQLLFYSVGIGQISSEVPQNLSASRPQDRQFILSSKKLLLSDSGFYLCAWSHGQGFSGYTFGSGTRLTVV.

This chain connects TRBV13 to TRBJ2-7; D is tentatively TRBD1 or TRBD2 (7 bases each). Per the germline V gene, CDR1 is PRHDT and CDR2 is FYEKMQ (reference sequence). This CDR3 has 14 residues. V lost 0 bases, J lost 5 bases, and 11 bases lay in between. In DNA form, the CDR3 reads TGTGCCAGCAGCTTAGGACAGGGGAGGGACGAGCAGTACTTC. Residues: CASSLGQGRDEQYF. Drawing the rest from reference TRBV13 and TRBJ2-7, the complete variable domain is AAGVIQSPRHLIKEKRETATLKCYPIPRHDTVYWYQQGPGQDPQFLISFYEKMQSDKGSIPDRFSAQQFSDYHSELNMSSLELGDSALYFCASSLGQGRDEQYFGPGTRLTVT.

This clone occurred once. V is TRBV28 and J is TRBJ2-3; TRBD1 matches at 8 bases. Germline V gives CDR1 MDHEN, CDR2 SYDVKM. CDR3 length: 19 residues. Trimming at V came to 2 bases and at J to 0 bases, leaving 13 bases not matched to a gene. CDR3 bases: TGTGCCAGCAGTTTACCCGGGACAGGAACATCGGAAAGCACAGATACGCAGTATTTT. The encoded protein is CASSLPGTGTSESTDTQYF.

This sequence joins TRBV27 and TRBJ2-1; 8 nucleotides match TRBD1. Trimming at V came to 3 bases and at J to 5 bases, leaving 9 bases not matched to a gene. The CDR3 covers 16 residues. Germline V gene sequence: CDR1 MNHEY, CDR2 SMNVEV (reference sequence). The CDR3 spells CASSFQTGALDNEQFF. The CDR3 DNA sequence: TGTGCCAGCAGTTTTCAGACAGGGGCCCTTGACAATGAGCAGTTCTTC.

The chain joins TRBV5-1 to TRBJ2-3, with no clear D. The CDR3 is 16 amino acids. Germline V gives CDR1 SGHRS, CDR2 YFSETQ. Trimming took 0 bases from V and 4 from J, leaving 15 bases between them. CDR3 region: CASSLVPIVMPDTQYF. The CDR3 DNA sequence: TGCGCCAGCAGCTTGGTACCCATAGTTATGCCAGATACGCAGTATTTT.

The chain couples TRBV7-2 to TRBJ2-7; D unresolved. Trimming removed 5 bases from V and 0 bases from J, with 11 bases in between. CDR3 size: 14 residues. Germline values: CDR1 SGHTA, CDR2 FQGNSA. CDR3 in amino acids: CASSRVQFSYEQYF. CDR3 in DNA: TGTGCCAGCAGCCGAGTACAGTTCTCCTACGAGCAGTACTTC.